This TCR beta chain emerged from a study of T cell responses to AZD1222 COVID-19 vaccine. Study results and limitations: Spike-spanning, vaccine-associated CD4 TCRs were dominant at 160-218 and 743-854. Close to half of all spike-specific TCRs reportedly target regions of the variants that are unmutated.

Profiled with immunoSEQ multiplex PCR; TCRdb holds only in-frame clones, not every one. The table lists 90,000 to 150,000 clones, roughly 84% of them singletons. The CDR3 consists of 15 residues. V lost 4 bases, J lost 0 bases, and 6 bases stayed unmatched. Germline CDR1 and CDR2: LGHNA and YNFKEQ. Details on this clone: The antigen remains unidentified.

The rearrangement joins TRBV4-2 to TRBJ2-7; 7 bases align to TRBD2. This clonotype was obtained from an adult in good health. The sequences come from peripheral blood, collected on day 0 of AZD1222 vaccination. The CDR3 sequence is CASSPGRVSSYEQYF. The CDR3 DNA follows: TGTGCCAGCAGCCCAGGGAGGGTAAGCTCCTACGAGCAGTACTTC.